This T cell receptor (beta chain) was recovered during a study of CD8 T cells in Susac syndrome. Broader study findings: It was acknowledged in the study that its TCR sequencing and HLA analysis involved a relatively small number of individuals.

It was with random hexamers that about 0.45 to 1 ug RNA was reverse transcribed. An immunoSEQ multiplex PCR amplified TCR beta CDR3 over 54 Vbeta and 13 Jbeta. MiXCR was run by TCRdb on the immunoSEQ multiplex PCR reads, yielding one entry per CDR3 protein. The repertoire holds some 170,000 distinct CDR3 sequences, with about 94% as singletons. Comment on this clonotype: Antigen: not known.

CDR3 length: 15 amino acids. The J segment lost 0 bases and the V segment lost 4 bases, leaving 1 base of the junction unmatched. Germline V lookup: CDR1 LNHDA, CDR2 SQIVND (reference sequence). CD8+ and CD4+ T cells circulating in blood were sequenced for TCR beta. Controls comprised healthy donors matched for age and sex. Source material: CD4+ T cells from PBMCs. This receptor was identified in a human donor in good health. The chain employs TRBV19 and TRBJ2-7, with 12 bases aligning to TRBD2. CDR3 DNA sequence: TGTGCCAGTAGTAGGACTAGCGGGGACTCCTACGAGCAGTACTTC. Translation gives CASSRTSGDSYEQYF. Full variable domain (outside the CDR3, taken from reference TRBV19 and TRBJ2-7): DGGITQSPKYLFRKEGQNVTLSCEQNLNHDAMYWYRQDPGQGLRLIYYSQIVNDFQKGDIAEGYSVSREKKESFPLTVTSAQKNPTAFYLCASSRTSGDSYEQYFGPGTRLTVT.